The T cell receptor (beta chain) under discussion was sequenced for a study of blood T cells in healthy people across ages. Study overall: Every two T cells gave about one barcoded beta molecule via template switching.

This clonotype showed up many times. No antigen is known for it. The ends lost 5 bases at V and 0 bases at J; junction bases unmatched: 0. There are 14 residues in the CDR3. Germline V gene data show CDR1 as SGHRS and CDR2 as YFSETQ. Study conclusions and caveats: With age, beta diversity per million T cells declined roughly linearly, significantly by approximately 40.

It was with a sample-barcoded 5' primer and a J-beta primer mix that a second PCR of roughly 6 to 12 cycles was run. Each cDNA molecule was tagged by a template-switch adaptor that had 12 random nucleotides. TCRdb re-called the 5' RACE reads with MiXCR, one entry per CDR3 protein. The table includes hundreds of thousands of distinct CDR3 sequences, 40% to 45% detected once. Each donor was a healthy Caucasian individual from Russia, aged about 6 to 95. The chain recombines TRBV5-1 with TRBJ2-3, with 10 positions matching TRBD2. The sample was blood. The TCR sequence derives from an elderly man in good health. The CDR3 bases are TGCGCCAGCAGGGGACTAGCGAGCACAGATACGCAGTATTTT. It encodes CASRGLASTDTQYF.